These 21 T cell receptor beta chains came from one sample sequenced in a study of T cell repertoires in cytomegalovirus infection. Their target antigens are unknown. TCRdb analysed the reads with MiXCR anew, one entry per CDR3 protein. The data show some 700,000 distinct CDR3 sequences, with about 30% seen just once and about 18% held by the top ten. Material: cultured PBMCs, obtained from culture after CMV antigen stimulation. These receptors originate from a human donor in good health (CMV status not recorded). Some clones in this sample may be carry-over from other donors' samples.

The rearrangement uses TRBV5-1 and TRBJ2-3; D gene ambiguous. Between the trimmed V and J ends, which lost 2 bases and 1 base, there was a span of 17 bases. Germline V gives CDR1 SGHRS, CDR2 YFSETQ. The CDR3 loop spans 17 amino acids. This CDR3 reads CASSFTPSRQGTDTQYF. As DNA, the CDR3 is TGCGCCAGCAGCTTCACCCCTTCGAGGCAGGGCACAGATACGCAGTATTTT.

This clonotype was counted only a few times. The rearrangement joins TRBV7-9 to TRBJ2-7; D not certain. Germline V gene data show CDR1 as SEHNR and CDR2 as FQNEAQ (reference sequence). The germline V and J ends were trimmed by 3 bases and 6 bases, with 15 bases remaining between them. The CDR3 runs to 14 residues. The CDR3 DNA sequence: TGTGCCAGCAGCTTCCTATTCGGTGGAAGCGAGCAGTACTTC. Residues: CASSFLFGGSEQYF.

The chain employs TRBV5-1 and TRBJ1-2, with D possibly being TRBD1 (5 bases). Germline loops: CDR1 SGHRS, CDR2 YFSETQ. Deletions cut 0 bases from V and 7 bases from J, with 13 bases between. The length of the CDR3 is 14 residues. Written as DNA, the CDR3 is TGCGCCAGCAGCTTGGATGGGGCCAGTAGTGGCTACACCTTC. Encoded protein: CASSLDGASSGYTF.

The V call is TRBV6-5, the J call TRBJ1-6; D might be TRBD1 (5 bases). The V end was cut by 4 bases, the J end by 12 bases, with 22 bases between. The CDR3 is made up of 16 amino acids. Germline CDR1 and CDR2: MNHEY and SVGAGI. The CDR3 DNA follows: TGTGCCAGCAGTTTTTCCCCAGGTGGGCAGGGACTACCCCTCCACTTT. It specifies CASSFSPGGQGLPLHF.

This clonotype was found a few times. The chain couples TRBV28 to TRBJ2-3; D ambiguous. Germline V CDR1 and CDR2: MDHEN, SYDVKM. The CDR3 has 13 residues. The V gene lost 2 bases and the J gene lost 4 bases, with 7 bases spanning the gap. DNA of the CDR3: TGTGCCAGCAGTTTAAGGGCACCAGATACGCAGTATTTT. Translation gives CASSLRAPDTQYF.

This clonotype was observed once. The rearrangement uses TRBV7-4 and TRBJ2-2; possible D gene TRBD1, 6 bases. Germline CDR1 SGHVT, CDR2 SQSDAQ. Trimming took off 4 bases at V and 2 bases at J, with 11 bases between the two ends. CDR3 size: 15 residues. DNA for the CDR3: TGTGCCAGCAGCTCCGGACAGACCAACACCGGGGAGCTGTTTTTT. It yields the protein CASSSGQTNTGELFF. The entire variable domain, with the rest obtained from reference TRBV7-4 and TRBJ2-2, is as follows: GAGVSQSPRYKVAKRGRDVALRCDSISGHVTLYWYRQTLGQGSEVLTYSQSDAQRDKSGRPSGRFSAERPERSVSTLKIQRTEQGDSAVYLCASSSGQTNTGELFFGEGSRLTVL.

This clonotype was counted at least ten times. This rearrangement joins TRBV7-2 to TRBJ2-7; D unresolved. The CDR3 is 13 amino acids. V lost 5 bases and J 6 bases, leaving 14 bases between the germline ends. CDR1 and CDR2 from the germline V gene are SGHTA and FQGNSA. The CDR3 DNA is TGTGCCAGCAGCAAAGGGCCCTCTACCGAGCAGTACTTC. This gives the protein CASSKGPSTEQYF.

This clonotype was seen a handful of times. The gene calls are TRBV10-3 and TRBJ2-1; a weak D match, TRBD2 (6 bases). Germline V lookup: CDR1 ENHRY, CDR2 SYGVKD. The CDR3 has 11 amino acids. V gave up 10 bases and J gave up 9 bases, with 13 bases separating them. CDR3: CATREEGEQFF. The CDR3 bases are TGTGCCACCCGTGAGGAGGGTGAGCAGTTCTTC.

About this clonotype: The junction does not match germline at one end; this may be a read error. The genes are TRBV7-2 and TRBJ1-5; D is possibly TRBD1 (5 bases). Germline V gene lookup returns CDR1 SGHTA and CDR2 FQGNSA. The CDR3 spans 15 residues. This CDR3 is CASSLVLTAHLPQHF. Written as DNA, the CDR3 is TGTGCCAGCAGCTTAGTATTGACAGCCCATCTGCCCCAGCACTTT.

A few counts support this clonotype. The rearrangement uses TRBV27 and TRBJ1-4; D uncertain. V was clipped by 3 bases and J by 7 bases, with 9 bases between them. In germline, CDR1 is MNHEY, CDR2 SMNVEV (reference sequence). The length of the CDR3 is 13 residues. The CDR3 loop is CASSFLGFEKLFF. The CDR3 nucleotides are TGTGCCAGCAGTTTTCTTGGGTTTGAAAAACTGTTTTTT.

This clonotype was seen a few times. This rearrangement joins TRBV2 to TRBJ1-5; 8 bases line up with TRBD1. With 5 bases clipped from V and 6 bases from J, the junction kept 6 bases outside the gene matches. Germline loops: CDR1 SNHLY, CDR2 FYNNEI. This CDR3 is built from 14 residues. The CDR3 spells CASSWTGLRQPQHF. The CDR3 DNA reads TGTGCCAGCAGTTGGACAGGGCTACGTCAGCCCCAGCATTTT.

This CDR3 reads CSARASSGNPYEQYF. The CDR3 region has the DNA TGCAGTGCTAGGGCCAGCAGCGGGAATCCCTACGAGCAGTACTTC. The chain carries TRBV20-1 and TRBJ2-7; 7 nucleotides agree with TRBD2. There are 15 residues in the CDR3. Per germline, CDR1 DFQATT and CDR2 SNEGSKA (reference sequence). Trimming cost V 3 bases and J 2 bases; bases outside gene matches: 10.

CDR3 nucleotides: TGTGCCAGCAGAGGGATAGCGGGAGGCCATTCTAAGAACACCGGGGAGCTGTTTTTT. Protein sequence: CASRGIAGGHSKNTGELFF. V is TRBV11-2 and J is TRBJ2-2; 10 bases are a match to TRBD2. The CDR3 covers 19 residues. In germline, CDR1 is SGHAT, CDR2 FQNNGV. J lost 1 base, V lost 6 bases, and 14 bases had no gene match.

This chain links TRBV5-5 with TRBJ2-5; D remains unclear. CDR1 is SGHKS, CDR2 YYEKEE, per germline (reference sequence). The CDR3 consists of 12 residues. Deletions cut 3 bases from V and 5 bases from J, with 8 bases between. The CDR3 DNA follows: TGTGCCAGCAGCTCGCATGGTGAGACCCAGTACTTC. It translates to CASSSHGETQYF.

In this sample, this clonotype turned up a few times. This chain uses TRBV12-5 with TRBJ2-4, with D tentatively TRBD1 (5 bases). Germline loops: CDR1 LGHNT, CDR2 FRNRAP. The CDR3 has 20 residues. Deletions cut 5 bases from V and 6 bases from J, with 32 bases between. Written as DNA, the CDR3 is TGTGCTAGTGGTCTGGGCCAAGGCAATAAAGACCGACGAAGGGGAAACATTCAGTACTTC. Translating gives CASGLGQGNKDRRRGNIQYF.

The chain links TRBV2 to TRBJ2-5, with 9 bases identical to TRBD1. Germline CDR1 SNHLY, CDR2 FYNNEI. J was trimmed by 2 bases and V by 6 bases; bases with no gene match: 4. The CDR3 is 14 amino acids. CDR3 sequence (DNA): TGTGCCAGCAGCAAGGACAGGGGACAAGAGACCCAGTACTTC. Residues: CASSKDRGQETQYF.

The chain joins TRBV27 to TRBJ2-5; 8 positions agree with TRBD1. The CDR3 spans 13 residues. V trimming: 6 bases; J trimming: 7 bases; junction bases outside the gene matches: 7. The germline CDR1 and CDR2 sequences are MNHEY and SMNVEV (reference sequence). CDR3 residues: CASRRTGSVTQYF. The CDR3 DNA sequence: TGTGCCAGCAGAAGGACAGGGAGTGTGACCCAGTACTTC.

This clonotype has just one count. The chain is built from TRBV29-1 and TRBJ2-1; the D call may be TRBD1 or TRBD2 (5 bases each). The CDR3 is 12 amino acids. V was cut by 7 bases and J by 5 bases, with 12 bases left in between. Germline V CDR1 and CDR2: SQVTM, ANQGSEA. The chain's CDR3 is CSAPGANNEQFF. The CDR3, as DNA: TGCAGCGCCCCCGGGGCTAACAATGAGCAGTTCTTC.

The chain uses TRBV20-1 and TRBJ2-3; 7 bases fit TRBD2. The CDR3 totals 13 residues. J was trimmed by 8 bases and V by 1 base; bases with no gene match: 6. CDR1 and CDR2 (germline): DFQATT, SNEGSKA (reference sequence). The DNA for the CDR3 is TGCAGTGCTAGAGCCGCAGGGAGGGCTACGCAGTATTTT. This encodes CSARAAGRATQYF.

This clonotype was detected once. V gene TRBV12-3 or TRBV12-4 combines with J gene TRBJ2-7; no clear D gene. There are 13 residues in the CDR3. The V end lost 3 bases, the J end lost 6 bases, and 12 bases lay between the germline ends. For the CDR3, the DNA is TGTGCCAGCAGTTTTGAATCCTCGGGCGAGCAGTACTTC. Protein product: CASSFESSGEQYF.

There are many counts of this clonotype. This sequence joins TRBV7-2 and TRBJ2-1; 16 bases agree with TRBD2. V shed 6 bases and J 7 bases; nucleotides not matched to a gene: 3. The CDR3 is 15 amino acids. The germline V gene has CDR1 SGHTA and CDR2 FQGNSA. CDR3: CASRGTSGGANEQFF. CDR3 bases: TGTGCCAGCAGGGGGACTAGCGGGGGGGCGAATGAGCAGTTCTTC. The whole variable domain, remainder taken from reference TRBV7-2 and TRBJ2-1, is GAGVSQSPSNKVTEKGKDVELRCDPISGHTALYWYRQSLGQGLEFLIYFQGNSAPDKSGLPSDRFSAERTGGSVSTLTIQRTQQEDSAVYLCASRGTSGGANEQFFGPGTRLTVL.